This T cell receptor beta chain stems from a study of T cells in Graves' hyperthyroidism and ophthalmopathy. TCR beta CDR3 regions were amplified from RNA. First-round RT-PCR targeting the TCR CDR3 was performed with the HTBI primer set. TCRdb recomputed calls from the multiplex PCR reads with MiXCR, one row per CDR3 protein. The table has approximately 300,000 distinct CDR3 sequences, approximately 16% seen once. This clonotype was seen ten or more times. Germline CDR1 SGHNT, CDR2 YYREEE (reference sequence). V lost 0 bases and J lost 1, with 4 bases in between. The CDR3 is 13 residues long. This TCR was recovered from a man aged 25 to 40 with Graves' hyperthyroidism. Sequencing input: blood. The V gene is TRBV5-4, the J gene TRBJ1-1; no reliable D call. The CDR3 loop is CASSLDENTEAFF. The CDR3 DNA reads TGTGCCAGCAGCTTGGACGAGAACACTGAAGCTTTCTTT. Together with reference TRBV5-4 and TRBJ1-1, the CDR3 gives the full variable domain: ETGVTQSPTHLIKTRGQQVTLRCSSQSGHNTVSWYQQALGQGPQFIFQYYREEENGRGNFPPRFSGLQFPNYSSELNVNALELDDSALYLCASSLDENTEAFFGQGTRLTVV.